One T cell receptor (beta chain) is described in this entry. The data were obtained in a study of blood T cell repertoires in COVID-19. Study-level background: Samples taken during acute and convalescent COVID-19 were collected in the United States, Italy and Spain. T cells, B-cell-depleted T cells, or PBMCs supplied cDNA or gDNA.

This CDR3 contains 14 residues. Germline V gives CDR1 SNHLY, CDR2 FYNNEI. J gave up 0 bases and V 10 bases, and 3 bases lay outside the gene matches. In the authors' workflow: Amplified reference gene primers provided the basis for estimating nucleated cell counts. The data were produced by immunoSEQ multiplex PCR, yet TCRdb's version contains in-frame clones alone and is incomplete. V, J and clone size are taken as reported in that table, and D and trimming were inferred from the DNA itself. The profile shows roughly 330,000 clones, 87% of them singletons. This sequence joins TRBV2 and TRBJ2-7; the match to TRBD2 covers 13 bases. The specimen was peripheral blood. The TCR comes from a man younger than 40 with COVID-19, enrolled during active disease. The CDR3 DNA reads as TGTGCCACGGGACTAGCGGGATTCTCCTACGAGCAGTACTTC. This sequence encodes CATGLAGFSYEQYF.